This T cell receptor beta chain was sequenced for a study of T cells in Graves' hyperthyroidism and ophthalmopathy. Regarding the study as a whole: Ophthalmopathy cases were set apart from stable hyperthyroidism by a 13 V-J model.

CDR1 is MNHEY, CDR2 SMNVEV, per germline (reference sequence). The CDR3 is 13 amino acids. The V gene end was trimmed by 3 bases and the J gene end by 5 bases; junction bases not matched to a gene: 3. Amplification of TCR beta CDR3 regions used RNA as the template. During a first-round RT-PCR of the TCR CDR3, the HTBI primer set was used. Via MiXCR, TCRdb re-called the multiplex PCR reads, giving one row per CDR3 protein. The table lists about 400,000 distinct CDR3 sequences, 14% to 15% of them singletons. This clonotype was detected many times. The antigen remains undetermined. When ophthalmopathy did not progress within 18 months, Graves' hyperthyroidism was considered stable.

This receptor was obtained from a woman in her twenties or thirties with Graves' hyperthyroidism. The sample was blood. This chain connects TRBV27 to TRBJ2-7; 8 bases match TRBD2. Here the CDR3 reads CASSFSGINEQYF. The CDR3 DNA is TGTGCCAGCAGTTTTAGCGGGATCAACGAGCAGTACTTC.